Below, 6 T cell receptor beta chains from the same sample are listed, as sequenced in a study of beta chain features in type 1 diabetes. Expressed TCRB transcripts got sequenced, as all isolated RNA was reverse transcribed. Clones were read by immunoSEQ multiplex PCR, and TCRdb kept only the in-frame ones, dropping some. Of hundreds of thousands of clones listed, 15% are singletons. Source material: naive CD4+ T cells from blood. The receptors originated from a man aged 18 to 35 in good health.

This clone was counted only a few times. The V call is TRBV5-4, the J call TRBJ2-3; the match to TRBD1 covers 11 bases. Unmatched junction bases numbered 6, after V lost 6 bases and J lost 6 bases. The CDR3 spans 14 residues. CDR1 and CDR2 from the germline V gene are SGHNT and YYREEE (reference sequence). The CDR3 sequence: CASTRTGGRDTQYF. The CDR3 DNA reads TGTGCCAGCACCAGGACAGGGGGCCGGGATACGCAGTATTTT. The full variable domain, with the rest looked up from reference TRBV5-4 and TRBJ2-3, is ETGVTQSPTHLIKTRGQQVTLRCSSQSGHNTVSWYQQALGQGPQFIFQYYREEENGRGNFPPRFSGLQFPNYSSELNVNALELDDSALYLCASTRTGGRDTQYFGPGTRLTVL.

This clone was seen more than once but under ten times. This CDR3 reads CASSQMLTETQYF. As DNA, the CDR3 is TGCGCCAGCAGCCAAATGCTAACTGAGACCCAGTACTTC. This rearrangement joins TRBV4-1 to TRBJ2-5; no clear D. V was trimmed by 2 bases and J by 5 bases, leaving 9 bases between them. The CDR3 has 13 residues. Looked up from germline, CDR1 is MGHRA and CDR2 is YSYEKL.

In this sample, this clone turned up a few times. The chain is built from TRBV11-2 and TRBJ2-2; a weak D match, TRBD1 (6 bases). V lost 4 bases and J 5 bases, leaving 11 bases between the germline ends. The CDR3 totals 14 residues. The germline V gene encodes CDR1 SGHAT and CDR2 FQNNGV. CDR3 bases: TGTGCCAGCAGCTCGGGACACGCGACCGGGGAGCTGTTTTTT. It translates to CASSSGHATGELFF. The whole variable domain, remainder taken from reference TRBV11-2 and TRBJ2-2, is EAGVAQSPRYKIIEKRQSVAFWCNPISGHATLYWYQQILGQGPKLLIQFQNNGVVDDSQLPKDRFSAERLKGVDSTLKIQPAKLEDSAVYLCASSSGHATGELFFGEGSRLTVL.

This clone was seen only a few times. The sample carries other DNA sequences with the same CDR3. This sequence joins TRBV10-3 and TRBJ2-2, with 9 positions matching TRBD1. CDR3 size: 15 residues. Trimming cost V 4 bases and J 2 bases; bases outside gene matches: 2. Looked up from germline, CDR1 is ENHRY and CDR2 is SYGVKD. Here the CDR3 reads CAISVGQGNTGELFF. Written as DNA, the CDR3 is TGTGCCATCAGTGTGGGACAGGGCAACACCGGGGAGCTGTTTTTT.

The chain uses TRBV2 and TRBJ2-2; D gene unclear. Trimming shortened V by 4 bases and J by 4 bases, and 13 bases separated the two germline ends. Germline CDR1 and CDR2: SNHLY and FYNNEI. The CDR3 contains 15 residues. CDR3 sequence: CASSAGLGITGELFF. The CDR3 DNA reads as TGTGCCAGCAGTGCCGGGCTCGGTATCACCGGGGAGCTGTTTTTT.

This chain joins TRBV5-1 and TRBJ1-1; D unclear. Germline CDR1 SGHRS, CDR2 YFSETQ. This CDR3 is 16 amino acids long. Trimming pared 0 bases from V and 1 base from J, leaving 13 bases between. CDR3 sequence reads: CASSLGLGPKNTEAFF. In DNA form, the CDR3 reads TGCGCCAGCAGCTTGGGGCTGGGCCCCAAGAACACTGAAGCTTTCTTT.